This passage covers 20 T cell receptor beta chains from one sample sequenced in a study of Ad26.COV2.S vaccination and SARS-CoV-2 variants. Treatment of the sample: roughly 19 received Ad26.COV2.S at low or high dose, single or two shots; several received placebo; per-sample allocation not given. After the first vaccine or placebo injection, samples were drawn on day 63. Profiling relied on immunoSEQ multiplex PCR, and the TCRdb table lists in-frame clones only, not all of them. The table shows 400,000 to 500,000 clones, with 89% occurring only once. The sequencing used peripheral blood, collected in a trial of Ad26.COV2.S vaccine versus placebo. Source of these receptors: a person aged 18-65 years who received the Ad26.COV2.S COVID-19 vaccine or a placebo.

The chain has TRBV5-4 and TRBJ2-1; 7 nucleotides align to TRBD2. This CDR3 is 16 amino acids long. From germline, CDR1 is SGHNT and CDR2 YYREEE (reference sequence). Unmatched junction bases numbered 17, after V lost 5 bases and J lost 9 bases. CDR3 bases: TGTGCCAGCAGGCCTAGGGCGGCGGCTAGCGGAGGTGAGCAGTTCTTC. This translates into CASRPRAAASGGEQFF.

This clone was observed a single time. This rearrangement joins TRBV5-1 to TRBJ1-6; weak D call: TRBD1 (5 bases). Germline loops: CDR1 SGHRS, CDR2 YFSETQ. Between the trimmed V and J ends, which lost 3 bases and 5 bases, there was a span of 12 bases. CDR3 length: 15 residues. In DNA, the CDR3 is TGCGCCAGCAGCTCGCTTGGAGGGGATAATTCACCCCTCCACTTT. Its protein is CASSSLGGDNSPLHF.

V gene TRBV2 combines with J gene TRBJ2-7, with 15 bases lining up with TRBD2. J gave up 3 bases and V 6 bases, and 6 bases lay outside the gene matches. This CDR3 region has 16 residues. CDR1 and CDR2 (germline): SNHLY, FYNNEI. The CDR3 protein is CASRGLAGGWGYEQYV. DNA of the CDR3: TGTGCCAGCAGGGGACTAGCGGGAGGATGGGGCTACGAGCAGTACGTC.

The chain uses TRBV4-3 and TRBJ2-1; D is possibly TRBD2 (5 bases). The CDR3 consists of 19 residues. The V and J ends lost 1 base and 6 bases respectively, with 25 bases between them. The germline gives CDR1 LGHNA, CDR2 YSLEER. CDR3 nucleotide sequence: TGCGCCAGCAGCCAAGTCCTGGGGAGCGGCTATGAGGGCCCCAATGAGCAGTTCTTC. Translating it yields CASSQVLGSGYEGPNEQFF.

The chain joins TRBV4-2 to TRBJ2-7; 7 bases agree with TRBD2. The V gene's germline CDR1 is LGHNA and CDR2 YNFKEQ. After removal of 3 bases from V and 2 bases from J, the junction contained 7 bases not matched to a gene. The CDR3 is made up of 15 amino acids. Here the CDR3 reads CASSQGGADPYEQYF. In DNA, the CDR3 is TGTGCCAGCAGCCAGGGAGGGGCAGACCCCTACGAGCAGTACTTC.

This chain links TRBV3-1 (or the pseudogene TRBV3-2) with TRBJ2-7; possibly TRBD1 or TRBD2 for D (5 bases each). Germline V CDR1 and CDR2: LGHDT, YNNKEL (reference sequence). The CDR3 runs to 12 residues. V lost 3 bases, J lost 6 bases, and 9 bases lay in between. DNA for the CDR3: TGTGCCAGCAGCCATGGGGGTTCCGAGCAGTACTTC. It translates to CASSHGGSEQYF.

The rearrangement joins TRBV5-1 to TRBJ2-1; 10 bases are a match to TRBD1. CDR3 length equals 13 residues. The junction had 1 base not matched to a gene; V was cut back by 3 bases and J by 7 bases. Germline CDR1 SGHRS, CDR2 YFSETQ. The CDR3 is CASSWGQGNEQFF. The CDR3 DNA reads TGCGCCAGCAGCTGGGGACAGGGGAATGAGCAGTTCTTC.

The rearrangement uses TRBV28 and TRBJ1-2; no clear D gene. Germline CDR1 and CDR2: MDHEN and SYDVKM. The V gene lost 4 bases and the J gene lost 7 bases, with 13 bases spanning the gap. CDR3 length equals 13 residues. CDR3 loop: CASSWTSRGGYTF. The CDR3, as DNA: TGTGCCAGCAGTTGGACCTCTCGGGGTGGCTACACCTTC.

The chain combines TRBV7-2 with TRBJ1-4, with a weak D call TRBD1 (6 bases). The V end was cut by 3 bases, the J end by 8 bases, with 13 bases between. Germline CDR1 and CDR2: SGHTA and FQGNSA. The CDR3 length is 14 residues. The CDR3 reads CASSLGQAGEKLFF. The CDR3 bases are TGTGCCAGCAGCTTGGGACAAGCGGGCGAAAAACTGTTTTTT. Based on the CDR3 plus reference TRBV7-2 and TRBJ1-4, the full variable domain is GAGVSQSPSNKVTEKGKDVELRCDPISGHTALYWYRQSLGQGLEFLIYFQGNSAPDKSGLPSDRFSAERTGGSVSTLTIQRTQQEDSAVYLCASSLGQAGEKLFFGSGTQLSVL.

The chain employs TRBV5-4 and TRBJ1-4; maybe TRBD1 (5 bases). The CDR3 is made up of 15 amino acids. CDR1 is SGHNT and CDR2 is YYREEE in the germline V gene (reference sequence). The ends were cut back, 3 bases at V and 7 bases at J, with 16 bases in the middle. The DNA of the CDR3 is TGTGCCAGCAGCTCGGGGGGGGATTCCTCTGAAAAACTGTTTTTT. Translation: CASSSGGDSSEKLFF.

J is TRBJ1-1 and V is TRBV5-5; D not resolved. The CDR3 consists of 12 residues. CDR1 is SGHKS, CDR2 YYEKEE, per germline (reference sequence). Trimming took 5 bases from V and 1 from J, leaving 6 bases between them. This CDR3 is CASRAENTEAFF. The CDR3 region has the DNA TGTGCCAGCAGGGCTGAGAACACTGAAGCTTTCTTT. The complete variable domain, with remaining parts taken from reference TRBV5-5 and TRBJ1-1, reads DAGVTQSPTHLIKTRGQQVTLRCSPISGHKSVSWYQQVLGQGPQFIFQYYEKEERGRGNFPDRFSARQFPNYSSELNVNALLLGDSALYLCASRAENTEAFFGQGTRLTVV.

This chain uses TRBV11-2 with TRBJ1-6; D is unresolved. Trimming shortened V by 3 bases and J by 8 bases, and 5 bases separated the two germline ends. The V gene's germline CDR1 is SGHAT and CDR2 FQNNGV. This CDR3 has 12 residues. The CDR3 sequence is CASSFQHSPLHF. DNA for the CDR3: TGTGCCAGCAGCTTCCAGCATTCACCCCTCCACTTT.

The chain employs TRBV18 and TRBJ1-2, with a possible D match to TRBD1 (5 bases). Germline CDR1 reads KGHSH; CDR2 reads LQKENI. The CDR3 totals 14 residues. Trimming shortened V by 4 bases and J by 2 bases, and 11 bases separated the two germline ends. The CDR3: CASSRGEGNYGYTF. The CDR3 DNA follows: TGTGCCAGCTCACGGGGCGAGGGGAACTATGGCTACACCTTC.

The gene calls are TRBV7-9 and TRBJ2-5; 9 bases agree with TRBD2. J gave up 4 bases and V 8 bases, and 17 bases lay outside the gene matches. Germline-derived CDR1 and CDR2 are SEHNR and FQNEAQ (reference sequence). CDR3 size: 17 residues. The CDR3 loop reads CASVKGVLAGRGETQYF. In DNA, the CDR3 is TGTGCCAGCGTAAAGGGGGTCCTAGCGGGAAGGGGAGAGACCCAGTACTTC. Complete variable domain (other parts from reference TRBV7-9 and TRBJ2-5): DTGVSQNPRHKITKRGQNVTFRCDPISEHNRLYWYRQTLGQGPEFLTYFQNEAQLEKSRLLSDRFSAERPKGSFSTLEIQRTEQGDSAMYLCASVKGVLAGRGETQYFGPGTRLLVL.

The chain couples TRBV13 to TRBJ2-3, with TRBD2 matching over 10 bases. Per the germline V gene, CDR1 is PRHDT and CDR2 is FYEKMQ (reference sequence). V dropped 4 bases and J dropped 4; count of bases not matched to a gene: 11. The CDR3 sequence is 17 residues long. The DNA for the CDR3 is TGTGCCAGCAGCTCCAGCTACTTAGCGGGAGGAGCAGATACGCAGTATTTT. Its protein product is CASSSSYLAGGADTQYF.

The chain has TRBV7-6 and TRBJ2-7, with D perhaps assigned TRBD1 or TRBD2 (6 bases each). Per germline, CDR1 SGHVS and CDR2 FNYEAQ. This CDR3 region has 15 residues. The V and J ends lost 2 bases and 2 bases respectively, with 13 bases between them. The CDR3: CASSLTGAPTYEQYF. CDR3 coding DNA: TGTGCCAGCAGCTTAACGGGGGCCCCGACCTACGAGCAGTACTTC.

The gene calls are TRBV10-2 and TRBJ2-1; 9 bases match TRBD2. Trimming at V came to 6 bases and at J to 8 bases, leaving 5 bases not matched to a gene. In germline, CDR1 is WSHSY, CDR2 SAAADI. The CDR3 has 13 amino acids. The CDR3 DNA sequence: TGCGCCAGCAGAACGCGGGGGGGCTATGAGCAGTTCTTC. The encoded protein is CASRTRGGYEQFF.

The rearrangement uses TRBV27 and TRBJ2-1; 7 nucleotides align to TRBD2. This CDR3 contains 14 residues. J lost 5 bases, V lost 6 bases, and 7 bases had no gene match. In germline, CDR1 is MNHEY, CDR2 SMNVEV (reference sequence). In DNA, the CDR3 is TGTGCCAGCAGCTGGGGAGGGCGGAACAATGAGCAGTTCTTC. Amino acid sequence: CASSWGGRNNEQFF.

The J gene is TRBJ2-5, the V gene TRBV24-1; the match to TRBD1 covers 7 bases. The germline V gene encodes CDR1 KGHDR and CDR2 SFDVKD. V was pared by 0 bases and J by 0 bases, with 3 bases of the junction left unmatched. This CDR3 comprises 16 residues. Here the CDR3 reads CATSDLGRGYQETQYF. Written as DNA, the CDR3 is TGTGCCACCAGTGATTTGGGCAGGGGGTACCAAGAGACCCAGTACTTC.

The chain is built from TRBV7-2 and TRBJ1-4; D possibly corresponds to TRBD1 (5 bases). Looked up from germline, CDR1 is SGHTA and CDR2 is FQGNSA. Between the trimmed V and J ends, which lost 5 bases and 5 bases, there was a span of 15 bases. The CDR3 covers 15 residues. The CDR3 DNA reads as TGTGCCAGCAGCGCCCGACAGTTACTAAATGAAAAACTGTTTTTT. Translated, it gives CASSARQLLNEKLFF.